One and the same sample provided the 14 T cell receptor beta chains below, sequenced in a study of cytomegalovirus exposure and HLA in healthy donors. The PCR ran on 60 Vbeta and 13 Jbeta primers. Assay used: immunoSEQ multiplex PCR; TCRdb lists only in-frame clones, some missing. This table has around 120,000 clones, 70% to 85% appearing once. Material: PBMCs. The origin of the receptors is a boy between 10 and 17 years old in good health and CMV-seronegative.

This clone was seen a handful of times. This sequence joins TRBV19 and TRBJ1-2, with TRBD1 as a possible D gene (6 bases). CDR1 LNHDA and CDR2 SQIVND come from the germline V gene (reference sequence). V gave up 6 bases and J gave up 5 bases, with 25 bases separating them. The CDR3 totals 17 residues. The CDR3 sequence is CASSSAMPGASGYGYTF. The CDR3 DNA reads TGTGCCAGTAGCAGCGCGATGCCAGGGGCTTCTGGATATGGCTACACCTTC. Full variable domain (rest looked up from reference TRBV19 and TRBJ1-2): DGGITQSPKYLFRKEGQNVTLSCEQNLNHDAMYWYRQDPGQGLRLIYYSQIVNDFQKGDIAEGYSVSREKKESFPLTVTSAQKNPTAFYLCASSSAMPGASGYGYTFGSGTRLTVV.

This rearrangement joins TRBV5-1 to TRBJ1-1, with 9 bases identical to TRBD1. Trimming took 3 bases from V and 1 from J; bases not matched to a gene: 7. Germline V lookup: CDR1 SGHRS, CDR2 YFSETQ. This CDR3 has 16 residues. This CDR3 reads CASSSNPGQGNTEAFF. The CDR3 coding sequence is TGCGCCAGCAGCTCAAATCCGGGACAGGGGAACACTGAAGCTTTCTTT.

This chain links TRBV15 with TRBJ2-7, with 11 bases that match TRBD1. The CDR3 consists of 14 residues. J gave up 3 bases and V 5 bases, and 3 bases lay outside the gene matches. Per germline, CDR1 LNHNV and CDR2 YYDKDF (reference sequence). This chain's CDR3 is CATSPGQGDYEQYF. Here the CDR3 DNA reads TGTGCCACCAGCCCGGGACAGGGGGACTACGAGCAGTACTTC.

CDR3 sequence (DNA): TGCGCCAGCTCTCCTGCGAGAGGGACAGGGCGCACAGATACGCAGTATTTT. Translating gives CASSPARGTGRTDTQYF. The chain couples TRBV5-1 to TRBJ2-3; 9 bases match TRBD1. There are 17 residues in the CDR3. Losses at the gene ends were 7 bases for V and 1 base for J; bases not matched to a gene: 13. Per germline, CDR1 SGHRS and CDR2 YFSETQ.

V and J are TRBV19 and TRBJ2-3, with TRBD1 matching 12 bases. Germline lookup yields CDR1 LNHDA and CDR2 SQIVND (reference sequence). The CDR3 covers 16 residues. J gave up 0 bases and V 9 bases, and 7 bases lay outside the gene matches. CDR3 coding DNA: TGTGCCAGCAGGGGACAGGGGGCGATTAGCACAGATACGCAGTATTTT. Its translation: CASRGQGAISTDTQYF.

This chain joins TRBV4-3 and TRBJ2-7; no firm D call. V dropped 0 bases and J dropped 2 bases, with 17 bases sitting between them. CDR1 and CDR2 from the germline V gene are LGHNA and YSLEER. This CDR3 is 17 amino acids long. CDR3 region: CASSQDPPGPSAYEQYF. CDR3 in DNA: TGCGCCAGCAGCCAAGATCCCCCGGGTCCGAGTGCCTACGAGCAGTACTTC.

The chain carries TRBV19 and TRBJ2-3; 9 bases align to TRBD2. The CDR3 loop spans 14 amino acids. The V segment lost 8 bases and the J segment 5 bases; nucleotides outside the gene matches: 8. Looked up from germline, CDR1 is LNHDA and CDR2 is SQIVND (reference sequence). The CDR3 DNA follows: TGTGCCAGTGTTGGGCGGGAGGGCCAAGATACGCAGTATTTT. This translates into CASVGREGQDTQYF.

Comment on this clone: A junction boundary mismatches the germline segment, possibly from a read error. V and J are TRBV7-7 and TRBJ2-7; 14 bases are a match to TRBD2. Germline V gene sequence: CDR1 SSHAT, CDR2 FNYEAQ (reference sequence). The CDR3 loop spans 14 amino acids. CDR3 nucleotide sequence: TGTGCTAGCAGTCCGGGACTAGCGGGAGATAAGCAGTACTTC. This codes for CASSPGLAGDKQYF.

This chain uses TRBV18 with TRBJ2-1; D call uncertain. The CDR3 runs 14 residues. CDR1 and CDR2 from the germline V gene are KGHSH and LQKENI. V lost 0 bases and J 8 bases, leaving 11 bases between the germline ends. For the CDR3, the DNA is TGTGCCAGCTCACCACCTGTCCAGGTGGATGAGCAGTTCTTC. It yields the protein CASSPPVQVDEQFF.

This clone was counted between two and nine times. This rearrangement joins TRBV6-1 to TRBJ1-1; D remains ambiguous. Deletions cut 7 bases from V and 0 bases from J, with 9 bases between. The germline V gene encodes CDR1 MNHNS and CDR2 SASEGT. This CDR3 contains 13 residues. The CDR3 DNA reads TGTGCCAGCACCCCAGAACTGAACACTGAAGCTTTCTTT. Translated: CASTPELNTEAFF.

The chain joins TRBV7-2 to TRBJ2-7; D gene uncertain. With 9 bases removed from V and 3 bases from J, the gap between germline ends came to 9 bases. CDR3 length: 11 residues. From germline, CDR1 is SGHTA and CDR2 FQGNSA. The CDR3 nucleotides read TGTGCCAGTTCCGCGGACTACGAGCAGTACTTC. It yields the protein CASSADYEQYF.

As concerns this clone: Other DNA sequences from this sample encode an identical CDR3 as well. The chain employs TRBV5-1 and TRBJ2-7; TRBD1 agrees at 9 bases. The J segment lost 3 bases and the V segment lost 2 bases, leaving 6 bases of the junction unmatched. Germline loops: CDR1 SGHRS, CDR2 YFSETQ. CDR3 length: 15 amino acids. The CDR3 bases are TGCGCCAGCAGCTTAGGGACAGGGTCAAGCTACGAGCAGTACTTC. This codes for CASSLGTGSSYEQYF.

This CDR3 is CASSSGPQGVKNEQFF. The CDR3, as DNA: TGTGCCAGCAGCTCAGGGCCCCAGGGGGTAAAGAATGAGCAGTTCTTC. This chain links TRBV5-8 with TRBJ2-1; 7 bases map to TRBD1. The CDR3 length is 16 residues. V was pared by 3 bases and J by 7 bases, with 13 bases of the junction left unmatched. Germline-derived CDR1 and CDR2 are SGHTS and YDEGEE.

The chain combines TRBV6-1 with TRBJ2-1; 8 positions match TRBD1. There are 15 residues in the CDR3. Germline trimming cut 3 bases from V and 7 bases from J; bases unmatched to any gene: 8. Germline V gene lookup returns CDR1 MNHNS and CDR2 SASEGT. CDR3 in amino acids: CASSDRDRWSNEQFF. The DNA of the CDR3 is TGTGCCAGCAGTGACCGGGACAGGTGGTCTAATGAGCAGTTCTTC.